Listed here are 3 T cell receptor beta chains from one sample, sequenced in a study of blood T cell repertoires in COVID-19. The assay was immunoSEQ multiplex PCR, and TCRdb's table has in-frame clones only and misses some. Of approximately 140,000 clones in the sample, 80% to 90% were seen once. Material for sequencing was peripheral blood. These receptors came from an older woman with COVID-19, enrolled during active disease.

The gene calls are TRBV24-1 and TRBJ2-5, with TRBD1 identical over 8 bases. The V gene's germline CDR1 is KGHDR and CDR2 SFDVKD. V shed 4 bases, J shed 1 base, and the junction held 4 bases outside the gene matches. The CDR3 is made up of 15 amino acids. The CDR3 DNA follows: TGTGCCACCAGTGACGACAGGGGCACCCAAGAGACCCAGTACTTC. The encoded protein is CATSDDRGTQETQYF.

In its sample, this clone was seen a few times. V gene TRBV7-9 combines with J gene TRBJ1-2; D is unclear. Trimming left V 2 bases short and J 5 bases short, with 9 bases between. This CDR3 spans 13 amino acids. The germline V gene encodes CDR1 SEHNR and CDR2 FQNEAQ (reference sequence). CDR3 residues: CASSLREGYGYTF. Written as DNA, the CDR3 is TGTGCCAGCAGCTTAAGGGAGGGTTATGGCTACACCTTC. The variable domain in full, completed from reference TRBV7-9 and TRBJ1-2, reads DTGVSQNPRHKITKRGQNVTFRCDPISEHNRLYWYRQTLGQGPEFLTYFQNEAQLEKSRLLSDRFSAERPKGSFSTLEIQRTEQGDSAMYLCASSLREGYGYTFGSGTRLTVV.

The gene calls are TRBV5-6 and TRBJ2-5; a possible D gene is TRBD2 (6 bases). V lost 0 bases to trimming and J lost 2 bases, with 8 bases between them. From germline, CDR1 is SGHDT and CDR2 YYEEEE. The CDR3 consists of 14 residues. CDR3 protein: CASSLGDWQETQYF. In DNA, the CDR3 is TGTGCCAGCAGCTTGGGGGACTGGCAAGAGACCCAGTACTTC.